A selection of T cell receptor beta chains follows, all from one sample in a study of shared clonotypes between healthy human individuals. Clones were read by immunoSEQ multiplex PCR, and TCRdb kept only the in-frame ones, dropping some. The profile shows about 2.2 million clones, around 93% of them singletons. Sequenced sample: naive CD8+ T cells from PBMCs. The receptors stem from a man aged 18 to 35 in good health. Some clones in this sample may be carry-over from other donors' samples. CDR3s include the opening cysteine and the closing phenylalanine or tryptophan.

CDR3: CASSIILQGAQEQYF
V: TRBV19

CDR3: CASSLGGGQQFF
V: TRBV9

CDR3: CASSLFVNRDEQFF
V: TRBV28

CDR3: CASSFLLPSNEQFF
V: TRBV28

CDR3: CASSALGWTYEQYF
V: TRBV28

CDR3: CASSLRDRNTEAFF
V: TRBV11-2

CDR3: CASSQGRHQPQHF
V: TRBV6-1

CDR3: CATSSGVAYEQYF
V: TRBV15

CDR3: CASSFSAQGYEQYF
V: TRBV5-1

CDR3: CASSLSIWDSNEKLFF
V: TRBV27

CDR3: CASSIGSGAYNEQFF
V: TRBV19

CDR3: CASSQDRSRGFGYTF
V: TRBV4-1

CDR3: CASSDRAGGVSGTDTQYF
V: TRBV25-1

CDR3: CASSPIWGRTEAFF
V: TRBV7-2

CDR3: CASSFSGGSTIGYTF
V: TRBV5-5

CDR3: CASSSTGGAETQYF
V: TRBV7-2

CDR3: CACRGLNYGYTF
V: TRBV30

CDR3: CASSPTGISTDTQYF
V: TRBV7-9

CDR3: CSARAEQFF
V: TRBV20-1

CDR3: CASSLRSTSGAANTGELFF
V: TRBV13

CDR3: CATRQSYEQYF
V: TRBV27

CDR3: CASSFPPEGYGYTF
V: TRBV7-9

CDR3: CASSVGSTGPNSPLHF
V: TRBV9

CDR3: CASSFIGGRATDTQYF
V: TRBV28

CDR3: CASSIPGQGGSTTYEQYF
V: TRBV19

CDR3: CASSSPGVWSYEQYF
V: TRBV28

CDR3: CSVVPGNGEQYF
V: TRBV29-1

CDR3: CAIRVPAGELFF
V: TRBV19

CDR3: CASRPYTDTQYF
V: TRBV7-9

CDR3: CASSLESLEAFF
V: TRBV5-4